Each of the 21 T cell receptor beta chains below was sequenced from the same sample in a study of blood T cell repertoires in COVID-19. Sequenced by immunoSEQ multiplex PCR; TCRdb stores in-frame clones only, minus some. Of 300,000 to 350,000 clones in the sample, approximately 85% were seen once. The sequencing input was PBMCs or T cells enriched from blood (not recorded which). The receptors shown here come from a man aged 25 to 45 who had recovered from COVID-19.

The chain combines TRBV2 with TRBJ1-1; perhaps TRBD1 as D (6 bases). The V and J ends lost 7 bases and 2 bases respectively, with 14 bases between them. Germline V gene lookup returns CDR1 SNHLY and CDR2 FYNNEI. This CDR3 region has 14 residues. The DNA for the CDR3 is TGTGCCAGCACCCCAGGGGCCCTTAACACTGAAGCTTTCTTT. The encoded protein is CASTPGALNTEAFF.

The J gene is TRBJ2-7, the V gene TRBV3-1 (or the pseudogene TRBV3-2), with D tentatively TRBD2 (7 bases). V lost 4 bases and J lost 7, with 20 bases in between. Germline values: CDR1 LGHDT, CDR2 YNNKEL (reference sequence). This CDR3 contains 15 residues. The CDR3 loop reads CASSPGGGYLLEQYF. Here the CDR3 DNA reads TGTGCCAGCAGCCCCGGCGGGGGCTACCTCTTAGAGCAGTACTTC.

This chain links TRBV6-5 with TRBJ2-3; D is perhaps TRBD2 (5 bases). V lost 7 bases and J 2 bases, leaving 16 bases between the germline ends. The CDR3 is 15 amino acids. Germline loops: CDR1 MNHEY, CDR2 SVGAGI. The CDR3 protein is CASNHGRGNTDTQYF. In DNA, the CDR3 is TGTGCCAGCAACCACGGACGGGGAAACACAGATACGCAGTATTTT.

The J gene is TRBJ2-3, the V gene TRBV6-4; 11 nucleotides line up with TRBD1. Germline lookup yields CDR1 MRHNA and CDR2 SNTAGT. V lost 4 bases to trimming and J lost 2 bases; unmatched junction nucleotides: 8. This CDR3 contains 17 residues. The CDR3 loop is CASSATGTGGSTDTQYF. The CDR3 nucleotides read TGTGCCAGCAGTGCTACGGGGACAGGGGGTTCCACAGATACGCAGTATTTT.

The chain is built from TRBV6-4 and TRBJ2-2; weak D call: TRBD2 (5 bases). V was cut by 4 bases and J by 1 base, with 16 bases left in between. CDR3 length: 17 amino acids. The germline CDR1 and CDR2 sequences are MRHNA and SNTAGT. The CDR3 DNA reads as TGTGCCAGCAGTGTGGGTAACGGCGGACTGAACACCGGGGAGCTGTTTTTT. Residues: CASSVGNGGLNTGELFF.

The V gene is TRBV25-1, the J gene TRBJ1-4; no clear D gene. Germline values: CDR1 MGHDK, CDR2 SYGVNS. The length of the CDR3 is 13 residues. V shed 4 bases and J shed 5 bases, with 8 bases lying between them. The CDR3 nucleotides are TGTGCCAGCAGTGTGCCGGGAAATGAAAAACTGTTTTTT. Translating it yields CASSVPGNEKLFF. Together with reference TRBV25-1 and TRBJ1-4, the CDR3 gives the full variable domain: EADIYQTPRYLVIGTGKKITLECSQTMGHDKMYWYQQDPGMELHLIHYSYGVNSTEKGDLSSESTVSRIRTEHFPLTLESARPSHTSQYLCASSVPGNEKLFFGSGTQLSVL.

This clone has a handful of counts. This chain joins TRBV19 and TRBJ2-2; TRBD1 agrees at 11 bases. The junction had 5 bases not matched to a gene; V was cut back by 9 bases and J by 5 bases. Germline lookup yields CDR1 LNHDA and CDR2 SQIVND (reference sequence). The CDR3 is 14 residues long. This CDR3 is CASSGTGGTGELFF. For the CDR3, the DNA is TGTGCCAGCTCCGGGACAGGGGGAACCGGGGAGCTGTTTTTT.

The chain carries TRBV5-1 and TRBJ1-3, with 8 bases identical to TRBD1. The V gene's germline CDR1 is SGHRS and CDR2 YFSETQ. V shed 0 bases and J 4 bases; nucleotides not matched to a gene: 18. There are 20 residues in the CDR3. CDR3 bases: TGCGCCAGCAGCTTGGGTTCCCGGGTAAATCAGGGGGCGATCGGAAACACCATATATTTT. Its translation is CASSLGSRVNQGAIGNTIYF.

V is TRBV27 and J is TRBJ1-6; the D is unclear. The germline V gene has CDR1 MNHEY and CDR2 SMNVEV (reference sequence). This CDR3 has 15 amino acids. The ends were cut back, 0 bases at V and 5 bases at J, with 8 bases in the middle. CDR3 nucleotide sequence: TGTGCCAGCAGTTTATCCCCGGGTAATAATTCACCCCTCCACTTT. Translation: CASSLSPGNNSPLHF.

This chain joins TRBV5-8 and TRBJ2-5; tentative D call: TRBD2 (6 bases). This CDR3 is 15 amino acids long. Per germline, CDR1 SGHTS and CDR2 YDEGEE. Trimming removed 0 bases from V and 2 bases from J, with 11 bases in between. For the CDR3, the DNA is TGTGCCAGCAGCTTGGGTGGGACTCATCAAGAGACCCAGTACTTC. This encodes CASSLGGTHQETQYF.

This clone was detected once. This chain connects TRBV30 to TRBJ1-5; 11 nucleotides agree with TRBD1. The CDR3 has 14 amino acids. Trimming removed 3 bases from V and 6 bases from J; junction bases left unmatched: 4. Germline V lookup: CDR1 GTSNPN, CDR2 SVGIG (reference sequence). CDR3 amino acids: CAWSEGTGGQPQHF. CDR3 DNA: TGTGCCTGGAGCGAAGGGACAGGGGGTCAGCCCCAGCATTTT.

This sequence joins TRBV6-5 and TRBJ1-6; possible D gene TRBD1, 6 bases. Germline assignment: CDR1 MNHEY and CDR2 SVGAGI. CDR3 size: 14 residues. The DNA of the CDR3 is TGTGCGGGGGGGCCCTTGACCTATAATTCACCCCTCCACTTT. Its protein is CAGGPLTYNSPLHF.

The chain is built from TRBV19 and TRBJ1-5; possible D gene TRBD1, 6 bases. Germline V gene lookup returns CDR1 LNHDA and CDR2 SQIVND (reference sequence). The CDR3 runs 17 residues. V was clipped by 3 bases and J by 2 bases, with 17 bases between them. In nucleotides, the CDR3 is TGTGCCAGTAGTATCTTACAGGGAGTTGTGGGCAATCAGCCCCAGCATTTT. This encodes CASSILQGVVGNQPQHF.

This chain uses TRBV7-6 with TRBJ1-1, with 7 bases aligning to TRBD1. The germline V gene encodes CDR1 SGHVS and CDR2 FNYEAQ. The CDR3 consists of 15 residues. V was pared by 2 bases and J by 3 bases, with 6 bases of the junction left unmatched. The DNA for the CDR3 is TGTGCCAGCAGCTTAAACAGACAGGGCGACACTGAAGCTTTCTTT. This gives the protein CASSLNRQGDTEAFF.

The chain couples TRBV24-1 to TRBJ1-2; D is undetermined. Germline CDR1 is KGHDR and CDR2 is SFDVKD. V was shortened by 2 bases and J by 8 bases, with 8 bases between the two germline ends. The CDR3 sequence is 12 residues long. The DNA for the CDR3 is TGTGCCACCAGTGATTCGAGGGCCGGCTACACCTTC. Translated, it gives CATSDSRAGYTF.

The CDR3 region has the DNA TGTGCCAGCAGCGTAGGAGCGAGTATGAACACTGAAGCTTTCTTT. This codes for CASSVGASMNTEAFF. The rearrangement links TRBV9 to TRBJ1-1; no clear D. This CDR3 is built from 15 residues. CDR1 and CDR2 from the germline V gene are SGDLS and YYNGEE. The ends were cut back, 0 bases at V and 0 bases at J, with 9 bases in the middle. Drawing the rest from reference TRBV9 and TRBJ1-1, the complete variable domain is DSGVTQTPKHLITATGQRVTLRCSPRSGDLSVYWYQQSLDQGLQFLIQYYNGEERAKGNILERFSAQQFPDLHSELNLSSLELGDSALYFCASSVGASMNTEAFFGQGTRLTVV.

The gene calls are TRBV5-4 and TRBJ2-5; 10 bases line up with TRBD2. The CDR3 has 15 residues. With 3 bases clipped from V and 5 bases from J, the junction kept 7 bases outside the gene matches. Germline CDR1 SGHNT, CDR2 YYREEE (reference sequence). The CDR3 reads CASSSQRGGGETQYF. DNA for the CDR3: TGTGCCAGCAGCTCGCAGCGGGGGGGCGGGGAGACCCAGTACTTC. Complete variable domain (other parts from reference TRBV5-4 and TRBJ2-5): ETGVTQSPTHLIKTRGQQVTLRCSSQSGHNTVSWYQQALGQGPQFIFQYYREEENGRGNFPPRFSGLQFPNYSSELNVNALELDDSALYLCASSSQRGGGETQYFGPGTRLLVL.

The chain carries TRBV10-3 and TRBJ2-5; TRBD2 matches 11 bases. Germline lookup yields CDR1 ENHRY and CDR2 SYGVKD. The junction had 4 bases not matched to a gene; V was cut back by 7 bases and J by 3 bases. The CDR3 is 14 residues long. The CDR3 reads CAIKGTSGEETQYF. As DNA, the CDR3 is TGTGCCATCAAGGGGACTAGCGGCGAAGAGACCCAGTACTTC.

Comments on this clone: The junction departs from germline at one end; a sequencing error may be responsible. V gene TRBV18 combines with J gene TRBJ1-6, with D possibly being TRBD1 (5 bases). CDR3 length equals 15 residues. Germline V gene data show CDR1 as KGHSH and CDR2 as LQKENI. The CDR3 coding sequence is TGTGCCAGCTCCCCACAGACAGAGTATAATTCACCCCTCCACTTT. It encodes CASSPQTEYNSPLHF. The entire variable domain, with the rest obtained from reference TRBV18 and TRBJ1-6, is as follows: NAGVMQNPRHLVRRRGQEARLRCSPMKGHSHVYWYRQLPEEGLKFMVYLQKENIIDESGMPKERFSAEFPKEGPSILRIQQVVRGDSAAYFCASSPQTEYNSPLHFGNGTRLTVT.

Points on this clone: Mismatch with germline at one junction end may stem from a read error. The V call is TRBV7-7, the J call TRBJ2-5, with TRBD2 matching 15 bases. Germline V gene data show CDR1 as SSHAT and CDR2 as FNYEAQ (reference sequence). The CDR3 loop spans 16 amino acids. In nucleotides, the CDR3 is TGTGCTAGCAGCTCCGGACTAGCGGGGGGGCACGAGACCCAGTACTTC. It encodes CASSSGLAGGHETQYF.

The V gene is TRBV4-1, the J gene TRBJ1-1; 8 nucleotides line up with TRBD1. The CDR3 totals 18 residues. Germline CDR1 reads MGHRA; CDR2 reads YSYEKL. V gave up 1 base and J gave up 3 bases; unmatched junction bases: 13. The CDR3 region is CASSQVNLQGARDTEAFF. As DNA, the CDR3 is TGCGCCAGCAGCCAAGTGAATCTTCAGGGGGCGCGAGACACTGAAGCTTTCTTT.